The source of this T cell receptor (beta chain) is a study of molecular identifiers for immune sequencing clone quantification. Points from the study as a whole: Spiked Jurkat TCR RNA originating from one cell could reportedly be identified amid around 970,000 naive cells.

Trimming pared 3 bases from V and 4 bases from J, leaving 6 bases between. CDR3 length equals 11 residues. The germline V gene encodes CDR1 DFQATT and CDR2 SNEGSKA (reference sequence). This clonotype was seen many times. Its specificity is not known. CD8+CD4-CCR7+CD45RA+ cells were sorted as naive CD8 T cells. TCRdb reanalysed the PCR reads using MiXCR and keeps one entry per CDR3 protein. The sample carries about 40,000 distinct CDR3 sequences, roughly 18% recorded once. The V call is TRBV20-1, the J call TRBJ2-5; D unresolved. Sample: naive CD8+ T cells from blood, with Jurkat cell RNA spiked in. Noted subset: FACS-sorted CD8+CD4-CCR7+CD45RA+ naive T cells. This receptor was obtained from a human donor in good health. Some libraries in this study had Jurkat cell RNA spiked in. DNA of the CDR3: TGCAGTGCTAGCCCAGGAGAGACCCAGTACTTC. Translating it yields CSASPGETQYF.